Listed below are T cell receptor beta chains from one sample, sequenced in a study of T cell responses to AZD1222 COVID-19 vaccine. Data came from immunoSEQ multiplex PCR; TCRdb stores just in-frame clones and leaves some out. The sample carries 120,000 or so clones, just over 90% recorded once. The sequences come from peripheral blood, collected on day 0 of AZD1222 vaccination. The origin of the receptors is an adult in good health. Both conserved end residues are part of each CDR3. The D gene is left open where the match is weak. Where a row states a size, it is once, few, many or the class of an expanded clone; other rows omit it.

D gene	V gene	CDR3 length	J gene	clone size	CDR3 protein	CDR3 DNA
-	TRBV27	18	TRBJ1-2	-	CASSSGKLTLTRDYGYTF	TGTGCCAGCAGTTCAGGAAAATTGACTCTCACCCGGGACTATGGCTACACCTTC
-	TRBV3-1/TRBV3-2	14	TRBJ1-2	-	CASSQSHLANGYTF	TGTGCCAGCAGCCAAAGTCACCTCGCTAATGGCTACACCTTC
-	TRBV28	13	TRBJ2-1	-	CASSFYRSNEQFF	TGTGCCAGCAGTTTTTATAGGTCTAATGAGCAGTTCTTC
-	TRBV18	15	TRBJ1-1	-	CASSPSTVPNTEAFF	TGTGCCAGCTCACCTTCGACGGTACCGAACACTGAAGCTTTCTTT
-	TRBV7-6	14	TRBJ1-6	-	CASSPGSYNSPLHF	TGTGCCAGCAGCCCGGGGAGCTATAATTCACCCCTCCACTTT
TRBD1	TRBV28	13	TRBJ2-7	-	CASWAGGFYEQYF	TGTGCCAGCTGGGCAGGGGGATTCTACGAGCAGTACTTC
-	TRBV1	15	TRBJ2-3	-	CTSSQDSNPVDTQYF	TGCACCAGCAGCCAAGATAGTAATCCAGTAGACACGCAGTATTTT
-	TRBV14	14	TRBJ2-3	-	CASSHFPAPNTQYF	TGTGCCAGCAGCCATTTTCCGGCCCCCAATACGCAGTATTTT
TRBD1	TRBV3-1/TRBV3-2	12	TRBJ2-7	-	CASSQTGGKQYF	TGTGCCAGCAGCCAAACAGGGGGCAAGCAGTACTTC
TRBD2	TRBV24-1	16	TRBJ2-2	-	CATSDPGLAGTGELFF	TGTGCCACCAGTGATCCGGGACTAGCGGGCACCGGGGAGCTGTTTTTT
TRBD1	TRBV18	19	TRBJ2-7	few	CASSPDLGQTIEEVYEQYF	TGTGCCAGCTCACCCGACTTGGGACAGACGATTGAAGAGGTCTACGAGCAGTACTTC
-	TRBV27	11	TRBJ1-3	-	CATLGWVTRYF	TGTGCCACCCTGGGGTGGGTAACCCGATATTTT
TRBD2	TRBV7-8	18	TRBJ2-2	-	CASSLTTSGSSRTGELFF	TGTGCCAGCAGCTTAACGACTAGCGGGAGTAGCAGAACCGGGGAGCTGTTTTTT
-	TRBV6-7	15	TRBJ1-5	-	CASSFLEGINQPQHF	TGTGCCAGCAGTTTCCTGGAGGGAATCAATCAGCCCCAGCATTTT
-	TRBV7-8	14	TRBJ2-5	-	CASSSAGLGETQYF	TGTGCCAGCAGCTCAGCCGGGTTGGGGGAGACCCAGTACTTC
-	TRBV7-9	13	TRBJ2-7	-	CASSLEGPHEQYF	TGTGCCAGCAGCTTGGAGGGACCCCACGAGCAGTACTTC
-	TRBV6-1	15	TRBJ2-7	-	CASSEPAGETYEQYF	TGTGCCAGCAGTGAACCAGCGGGCGAGACCTACGAGCAGTACTTC
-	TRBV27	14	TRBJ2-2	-	CASSWDVNTGELFF	TGTGCCAGCAGTTGGGACGTAAACACCGGGGAGCTGTTTTTT
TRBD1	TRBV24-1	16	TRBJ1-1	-	CATSGGTGGPDTEAFF	TGTGCCACCAGTGGGGGGACAGGCGGGCCAGACACTGAAGCTTTCTTT
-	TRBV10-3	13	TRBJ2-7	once	CAISDSAAIEQYF	TGTGCCATCAGTGACTCCGCAGCCATCGAGCAGTACTTC
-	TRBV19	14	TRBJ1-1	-	CAQLRGGSNTEAFF	TGTGCCCAACTACGGGGGGGTTCGAACACTGAAGCTTTCTTT
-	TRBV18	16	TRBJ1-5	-	CASSPGNRRSNQPQHF	TGTGCCAGCTCACCAGGGAACAGGAGAAGCAATCAGCCCCAGCATTTT
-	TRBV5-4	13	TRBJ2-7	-	CASSPGVDYEQYF	TGTGCCAGCAGCCCCGGGGTCGACTACGAGCAGTACTTC
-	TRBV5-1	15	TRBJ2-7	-	CASSLGTGGAYEQYF	TGCGCCAGCAGCTTGGGGACAGGAGGGGCCTACGAGCAGTACTTC
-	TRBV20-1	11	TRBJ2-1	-	CSARDWDEQFF	TGCAGTGCTAGAGATTGGGATGAGCAGTTCTTC
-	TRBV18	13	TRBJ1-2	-	CASSPDTGYGYTF	TGTGCCAGCTCACCGGACACGGGCTATGGCTACACCTTC
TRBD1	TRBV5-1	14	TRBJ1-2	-	CASSLTGAGYGYTF	TGCGCCAGCAGCTTGACAGGGGCGGGATATGGATACACCTTC
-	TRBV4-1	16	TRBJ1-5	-	CASSQVGPPSNQPQHF	TGCGCCAGCAGCCAAGTCGGGCCCCCGAGCAATCAGCCCCAGCATTTT
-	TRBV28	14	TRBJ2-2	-	CASSLPEYTGELFF	TGTGCCAGCAGTTTGCCGGAGTACACCGGGGAGCTGTTTTTT
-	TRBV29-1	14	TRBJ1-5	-	CSVQQTGQGQPQHF	TGCAGCGTCCAACAGACAGGTCAGGGTCAGCCCCAGCATTTT
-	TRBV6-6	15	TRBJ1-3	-	CASSTRGRIGNTIYF	TGTGCCAGCAGTACCCGGGGCAGGATAGGAAACACCATATATTTT
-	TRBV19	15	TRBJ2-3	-	CASSKSGSGTDTQYF	TGTGCCAGTAGTAAGAGCGGTTCCGGTACAGATACGCAGTATTTT
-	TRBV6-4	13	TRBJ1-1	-	CASSDSRDGQAFF	TGTGCCAGCAGTGACTCCAGGGACGGCCAAGCTTTCTTT
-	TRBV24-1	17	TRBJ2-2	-	CATSDFAAGRLTGELFF	TGTGCCACCAGTGATTTCGCGGCAGGACGTCTCACCGGGGAGCTGTTTTTT
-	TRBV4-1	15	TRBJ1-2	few	CASSPSPAVNYGYTF	TGCGCCAGCAGCCCGAGCCCGGCGGTTAACTATGGCTACACCTTC
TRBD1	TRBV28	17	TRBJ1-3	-	CASSSNRGQLSGNTIYF	TGTGCCAGCAGTTCGAATAGGGGACAGCTCTCTGGAAACACCATATATTTT
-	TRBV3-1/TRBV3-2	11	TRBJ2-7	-	CASSLSYEQYF	TGTGCCAGCAGCCTGAGCTACGAGCAGTACTTC
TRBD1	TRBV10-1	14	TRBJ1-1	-	CASSPTGQGTEAFF	TGCGCCAGCAGCCCGACAGGGCAGGGGACTGAAGCTTTCTTT
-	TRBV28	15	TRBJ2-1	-	CASSLLTTEYNEQFF	TGTGCCAGCAGTTTGCTTACCACAGAGTACAATGAGCAGTTCTTC
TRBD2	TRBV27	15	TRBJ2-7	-	CASSLFGTRTYEQYF	TGTGCCAGCAGTTTATTCGGGACTAGGACCTACGAGCAGTACTTC
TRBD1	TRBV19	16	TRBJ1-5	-	CASLKKGQGYHQPQHF	TGTGCCAGTTTAAAAAAAGGACAGGGGTACCATCAGCCCCAGCATTTT